Listed below are T cell receptor beta chains from one sample, sequenced in a study of molecular identifiers for immune sequencing clone quantification. TCRdb independently ran MiXCR on the PCR reads; one entry per CDR3 protein. The sample lists over 55,000 distinct CDR3 sequences, over 15% seen once, with around 1.6% in the top ten. The material sequenced was naive CD8+ T cells from blood, with Jurkat cell RNA spiked in. The receptors stem from a human donor in good health. Some libraries in this study had Jurkat cell RNA spiked in. Both conserved end residues are part of each CDR3. A D gene is named only where the DNA matches it firmly. Rows may omit the clone size; those that give it use once, few, many or a size class.

TRBV7-2,TRBJ2-5,many,-,CASSSGDGPLGGETQYF,TGTGCCAGCAGCTCGGGAGACGGGCCCCTTGGTGGGGAGACCCAGTACTTC
TRBV19,TRBJ1-2,many,-,CASSITAATNYGYTF,TGTGCCAGTAGTATAACCGCGGCAACTAACTATGGCTACACCTTC
TRBV6-2/TRBV6-3,TRBJ1-1,many,-,CASSYLKGWGTEAFF,TGTGCCAGCAGTTACTTGAAGGGTTGGGGCACTGAAGCTTTCTTT
TRBV27,TRBJ2-1,many,-,CASSLLGHNEQFF,TGTGCCAGCAGTTTATTGGGCCACAATGAGCAGTTCTTC
TRBV11-1,TRBJ2-1,-,TRBD2,CASSLGGRHGDEQFF,TGTGCCAGCAGCTTGGGCGGGAGACATGGCGATGAGCAGTTCTTC
TRBV27,TRBJ1-4,many,TRBD1,CASSSNTEGDSRLNEKLFF,TGTGCCAGCAGTTCTAATACTGAAGGGGACAGCAGACTTAATGAAAAACTGTTTTTT
TRBV28,TRBJ1-5,many,-,CASSLDSNQPQHF,TGTGCCAGCAGTTTAGATAGCAATCAGCCCCAGCATTTT
TRBV4-2,TRBJ2-7,many,TRBD2,CASSQTEGLAGYEQYF,TGTGCCAGCAGCCAAACCGAGGGACTAGCGGGTTACGAGCAGTACTTC
TRBV29-1,TRBJ2-4,-,TRBD2,CSVEDRGERINIQYF,TGCAGCGTTGAAGACCGGGGGGAGAGGATAAACATTCAGTACTTC
TRBV2,TRBJ2-2,many,-,CASSEGVMNTGELFF,TGTGCCAGCAGTGAGGGGGTGATGAACACCGGGGAGCTGTTTTTT
TRBV7-9,TRBJ2-7,many,-,CASSFSGSLFYEQYF,TGTGCCAGCAGCTTTTCGGGGAGCTTATTCTACGAGCAGTACTTC
TRBV29-1,TRBJ1-1,many,TRBD1,CSGAGTVLNTEAFF,TGCAGCGGGGCCGGGACAGTATTGAACACTGAAGCTTTCTTT
TRBV4-1,TRBJ2-1,-,-,CASSQEFSISYNEQFF,TGCGCCAGCAGCCAAGAGTTTAGCATATCCTACAATGAGCAGTTCTTC
TRBV4-1,TRBJ1-2,-,-,CASSPSNTGHYGYTF,TGCGCCAGCAGCCCGAGTAATACAGGGCACTATGGCTACACCTTC
TRBV12-5,TRBJ2-4,many,-,CASGLHPGLQYF,TGTGCTAGTGGTTTGCATCCTGGTCTTCAGTACTTC
TRBV24-1,TRBJ2-2,many,TRBD1,CATSERGPGLTPGELFF,TGTGCCACCAGTGAGAGGGGGCCGGGGTTGACGCCCGGGGAGCTGTTTTTT
TRBV5-4,TRBJ2-3,many,-,CASSFFGGAIINTDTQYF,TGTGCCAGCAGCTTTTTTGGCGGGGCTATAATAAACACAGATACGCAGTATTTT
TRBV19,TRBJ1-4,many,-,CASRIRDGNNEKLFF,TGTGCCAGTAGGATAAGGGACGGAAATAATGAAAAACTGTTTTTT
TRBV29-1,TRBJ2-5,many,-,CSVEGAGWEETQYF,TGCAGCGTTGAAGGGGCAGGGTGGGAAGAGACCCAGTACTTC
TRBV7-9,TRBJ2-5,many,TRBD2,CASSSTRLAGEGETQYF,TGTGCCAGCAGCTCCACCCGACTAGCGGGAGAGGGAGAGACCCAGTACTTC
TRBV7-3,TRBJ2-2,-,-,CASSSWAGGLFF,TGTGCCAGCAGCTCCTGGGCCGGGGGGCTGTTTTTT
TRBV2,TRBJ2-3,many,-,CASSEGLNTQYF,TGTGCCAGCAGTGAAGGGCTAAATACGCAGTATTTT
TRBV20-1,TRBJ2-7,many,TRBD1,CSANVGTVGQYF,TGCAGTGCTAATGTGGGGACAGTCGGGCAGTACTTC
TRBV3-1,TRBJ2-3,many,-,CASSQVVGPRADTQYF,TGTGCCAGCAGCCAAGTCGTGGGGCCCCGAGCAGATACGCAGTATTTT
TRBV7-2,TRBJ2-3,medium-sized,TRBD2,CASTGLAGSLSTDTQYF,TGTGCCAGCACAGGACTAGCGGGGTCCCTTAGCACAGATACGCAGTATTTT
TRBV15,TRBJ1-4,many,-,CATSGLNEKLFF,TGTGCCACCAGCGGCTTAAATGAAAAACTGTTTTTT
TRBV7-2,TRBJ2-4,few,-,CASSWTADKNIQYF,TGTGCCAGCAGCTGGACAGCGGACAAAAACATTCAGTACTTC
TRBV6-1,TRBJ2-1,few,TRBD1,CASNLDRVGYNEQFF,TGTGCCAGCAATCTAGACAGGGTGGGATACAATGAGCAGTTCTTC
TRBV20-1,TRBJ2-7,-,TRBD2,CSVLAGEYEQYF,TGCAGTGTCCTAGCGGGAGAATACGAGCAGTACTTC
TRBV20-1,TRBJ2-3,many,-,CSAPGDRTDTQYF,TGCAGTGCTCCGGGGGACCGCACAGATACGCAGTATTTT
TRBV7-8,TRBJ2-1,many,TRBD2,CASSSLPLAGGWNEQFF,TGTGCCAGCAGCTCCCTCCCACTAGCGGGAGGTTGGAATGAGCAGTTCTTC
TRBV4-1,TRBJ2-1,medium-sized,-,CASSHGGDNEQFF,TGCGCCAGCAGCCACGGCGGGGATAATGAGCAGTTCTTC
TRBV19,TRBJ2-7,-,TRBD1,CASSPWDRNYGQYF,TGTGCCAGTAGTCCCTGGGACAGAAACTACGGGCAGTACTTC
TRBV20-1,TRBJ2-3,many,-,CSARDFLLAAGTDTQYF,TGCAGTGCTAGAGACTTCCTGCTGGCCGCCGGCACAGATACGCAGTATTTT
TRBV7-2,TRBJ2-7,many,TRBD2,CASSLFGGSGYEQYF,TGTGCCAGCAGCTTATTCGGCGGGAGCGGCTACGAGCAGTACTTC
TRBV12-3/TRBV12-4,TRBJ2-3,many,-,CASSLTPPVYTDTQYF,TGTGCCAGCAGTTTAACCCCCCCGGTTTACACAGATACGCAGTATTTT
TRBV7-9,TRBJ1-2,many,-,CASSLVGAEIYGYTF,TGTGCCAGCAGCTTAGTGGGGGCAGAAATCTATGGCTACACCTTC
TRBV23-1,TRBJ2-1,-,-,CASSQGSIGQPRYNEQFF,TGCGCCAGCAGTCAAGGGTCCATAGGACAGCCCCGGTACAATGAGCAGTTCTTC
TRBV27,TRBJ2-7,-,TRBD1,CASSSIGGQGYYEQYF,TGTGCCAGCAGCTCTATAGGCGGACAGGGGTACTACGAGCAGTACTTC
TRBV13,TRBJ1-1,many,-,CASSHDRNEAFF,TGTGCCAGCAGCCACGACAGAAATGAAGCTTTCTTT
TRBV24-1,TRBJ2-1,many,TRBD1,CATSDHRGVIYNEQFF,TGTGCCACCAGTGATCACAGGGGTGTTATCTACAATGAGCAGTTCTTC
TRBV11-3,TRBJ2-3,many,TRBD1,CASSLGTGITDTQYF,TGTGCCAGCAGCTTAGGGACAGGAATCACAGATACGCAGTATTTT
TRBV30,TRBJ2-2,-,-,CAWCFWLASTGELFF,TGTGCCTGGTGTTTTTGGTTGGCGAGCACCGGGGAGCTGTTTTTT
TRBV10-3,TRBJ2-5,many,TRBD2,CASVPGLAGVETQYF,TGTGCCAGCGTCCCGGGACTAGCGGGAGTGGAGACCCAGTACTTC
TRBV6-5,TRBJ2-7,-,-,CASSYSNDGAYEQYF,TGTGCCAGCAGTTACTCGAACGACGGAGCCTACGAGCAGTACTTC
TRBV11-2,TRBJ2-1,-,-,CASTWGRDLAYNEQFF,TGTGCCAGCACCTGGGGCCGGGACCTCGCCTACAATGAGCAGTTCTTC
TRBV6-2/TRBV6-3,TRBJ1-6,many,-,CASRVDSRYNSPLHF,TGTGCCAGCCGGGTGGACAGCCGCTATAATTCACCCCTCCACTTT
TRBV7-8,TRBJ1-1,-,-,CASSLAVTEAFF,TGTGCCAGCAGCCTCGCGGTCACTGAAGCTTTCTTT
TRBV7-2,TRBJ2-7,-,-,CASSLGTPYEQYF,TGTGCCAGCAGCTTAGGCACTCCCTACGAGCAGTACTTC
TRBV29-1,TRBJ2-1,many,-,CSVEVVPGNEQFF,TGCAGCGTTGAAGTAGTGCCCGGGAATGAGCAGTTCTTC
TRBV28,TRBJ1-1,many,-,CASSHREGNTEAFF,TGTGCCAGCAGTCACAGGGAGGGGAACACTGAAGCTTTCTTT
TRBV6-5,TRBJ2-7,many,-,CASSKRWLGRGNILMGIYEQYF,TGTGCCAGCAGCAAACGGTGGCTTGGTCGGGGGAATATTTTAATGGGAATATACGAGCAGTACTTC
TRBV15,TRBJ1-1,-,TRBD1,CATSGWTGGNTEAFF,TGTGCCACCAGCGGGTGGACAGGGGGGAACACTGAAGCTTTCTTT
TRBV4-3,TRBJ2-2,many,-,CASSQDIGGVAGELFF,TGCGCCAGCAGCCAAGATATTGGCGGAGTTGCCGGGGAGCTGTTTTTT
TRBV28,TRBJ1-3,many,-,CASSLAGIYSGNTIYF,TGTGCCAGCAGTTTAGCAGGCATTTACTCTGGAAACACCATATATTTT
TRBV28,TRBJ1-1,many,-,CASSLSVRPLDTEAFF,TGTGCCAGCAGTTTAAGCGTCAGACCCTTGGACACTGAAGCTTTCTTT
TRBV11-2,TRBJ2-7,many,TRBD2,CASNPLPSSGRAHEQYF,TGTGCCAGCAACCCCCTCCCGAGCAGCGGGAGGGCCCACGAGCAGTACTTC
TRBV19,TRBJ2-7,many,TRBD1,CASSIRDSYEQYF,TGTGCCAGTAGTATCCGGGACAGTTACGAGCAGTACTTC
TRBV27,TRBJ2-7,many,TRBD2,CASSLLAGGPSYEQYF,TGTGCCAGCAGTTTACTAGCGGGAGGGCCTTCCTACGAGCAGTACTTC
TRBV6-5,TRBJ1-4,many,-,CASNAQGPATKEKLFF,TGTGCCAGCAATGCACAGGGACCAGCGACAAAGGAAAAACTGTTTTTT